A selection of T cell receptor beta chains follows, all from one sample in a study of T cells after yellow fever vaccination. A single record per CDR3 protein comes from TCRdb applying MiXCR to the 5' RACE reads. The sample records around 310,000 distinct CDR3 sequences, around 3.6% being singletons. The sample was PBMCs, taken on the day of the yellow fever booster vaccination. These receptors were collected from a man aged 18 to 29 who received the YFV17D yellow fever vaccine. Both conserved end residues are part of each CDR3. D genes are given only for firm matches. Part of the rows lack a size; the others show once, few, many or a class for expanded clones.

d_gene	v_gene	abundance	j_gene	CDR3aa	CDR3nt
NA	TRBV5-1	NA	TRBJ2-1	CASSFSEDEQFF	TGCGCCAGCAGCTTCAGTGAGGATGAGCAGTTCTTC
TRBD2	TRBV20-1	NA	TRBJ2-1	CSARIPGLGYNEQFF	TGCAGTGCTCGAATTCCGGGACTAGGGTACAATGAGCAGTTCTTC
NA	TRBV7-8	few	TRBJ1-3	CASSLERVYSGNTIYF	TGTGCCAGCAGCTTAGAACGGGTTTACTCTGGAAACACCATATATTTT
NA	TRBV6-2/TRBV6-3	many	TRBJ2-5	CASSYSRDSLQETQYF	TGTGCCAGCAGTTACTCGCGGGACAGTCTCCAAGAGACCCAGTACTTC
NA	TRBV20-1	NA	TRBJ1-4	CSARDVRGAYMEKLFF	TGCAGTGCTAGAGATGTTCGGGGGGCGTATATGGAAAAACTGTTTTTT
TRBD2	TRBV29-1	few	TRBJ2-1	CSVEEIAGRSYNEQFF	TGCAGCGTTGAAGAGATAGCGGGGAGGTCCTACAATGAGCAGTTCTTC
NA	TRBV5-4	few	TRBJ2-3	CASSLTDSTDTQYF	TGTGCCAGCAGCTTGACGGACAGCACAGATACGCAGTATTTT
TRBD2	TRBV12-3/TRBV12-4	few	TRBJ2-3	CAITIGGGASDTQYF	TGTGCCATTACCATTGGCGGGGGGGCATCAGATACGCAGTATTTT
NA	TRBV24-1	many	TRBJ2-1	CATTHGQTTYNEQFF	TGTGCCACCACCCATGGGCAGACGACCTACAATGAGCAGTTCTTC
TRBD1	TRBV29-1	many	TRBJ2-7	CSVETGSPYEQYF	TGCAGCGTTGAGACAGGGAGCCCCTACGAGCAGTACTTC
NA	TRBV20-1	few	TRBJ2-1	CSALQGNEQFF	TGCAGTGCGCTGCAGGGGAATGAGCAGTTCTTC
NA	TRBV20-1	many	TRBJ2-3	CSASGLLSTDTQYF	TGCAGTGCTTCTGGACTTCTGAGCACAGATACGCAGTATTTT
NA	TRBV27	many	TRBJ2-4	CAVREWGEGNIQYF	TGTGCCGTTAGGGAGTGGGGGGAAGGAAACATTCAGTACTTC
NA	TRBV5-1	many	TRBJ2-5	CASSLETYKQETQYF	TGCGCCAGCAGTTTGGAAACCTACAAACAAGAGACCCAGTACTTC
NA	TRBV5-1	few	TRBJ2-5	CASSTDAQETQYF	TGCGCCAGCAGCACGGATGCCCAAGAGACCCAGTACTTC
NA	TRBV15	many	TRBJ2-1	CATSREGSSYNEQFF	TGTGCCACCAGCAGAGAGGGGAGCTCCTACAATGAGCAGTTCTTC
NA	TRBV6-5	many	TRBJ1-1	CASSYETEAFF	TGTGCCAGCAGTTACGAAACTGAAGCTTTCTTT
NA	TRBV7-9	many	TRBJ1-1	CASSPYTRPERKGNTEAFF	TGTGCCAGCAGCCCTTATACCCGCCCAGAGAGAAAGGGGAACACTGAAGCTTTCTTT
NA	TRBV24-1	NA	TRBJ1-1	CATKGRGDTEAFF	TGTGCCACCAAAGGGCGAGGGGACACTGAAGCTTTCTTT
NA	TRBV28	few	TRBJ2-3	CASRDTSTDTQYF	TGTGCCAGCAGAGATACTAGCACAGATACGCAGTATTTT
NA	TRBV4-1	NA	TRBJ2-1	CASSHKEIKDHNEQFF	TGCGCCAGCAGCCATAAAGAAATAAAGGATCACAATGAGCAGTTCTTC
TRBD2	TRBV10-2	many	TRBJ2-5	CASSEWEGSVGATQYF	TGCGCCAGCAGTGAGTGGGAGGGATCGGTAGGGGCGACCCAGTACTTC
NA	TRBV7-2	many	TRBJ1-4	CASSLVAGRVAEKLFF	TGTGCCAGCAGCTTAGTTGCGGGCAGAGTTGCTGAAAAACTGTTTTTT
NA	TRBV20-1	NA	TRBJ2-5	CSASPRRYPQETQYF	TGCAGTGCGAGCCCCCGGAGGTACCCTCAAGAGACCCAGTACTTC
NA	TRBV7-2	many	TRBJ2-1	CASSSVGWGLSSYNEQFF	TGTGCCAGCAGTTCGGTAGGGTGGGGATTGAGCTCCTACAATGAGCAGTTCTTC
NA	TRBV7-2	NA	TRBJ2-7	CASSSYRDTYEQYF	TGTGCCAGCAGCTCTTACCGGGACACCTACGAGCAGTACTTC
TRBD1	TRBV5-1	many	TRBJ2-7	CASSEGTEPTYEQYF	TGCGCCAGCAGCGAGGGGACAGAACCCACCTACGAGCAGTACTTC
NA	TRBV24-1	NA	TRBJ1-3	CATSDLRSGNTIYF	TGTGCCACCAGTGATTTGCGCTCTGGAAACACCATATATTTT
NA	TRBV4-1	many	TRBJ1-1	CASSQLVLNTEAFF	TGCGCCAGCAGCCAATTGGTATTGAACACTGAAGCTTTCTTT
NA	TRBV6-2/TRBV6-3	many	TRBJ2-3	CASSYTAEDTQYF	TGTGCCAGCAGTTACACGGCTGAAGATACGCAGTATTTT
TRBD2	TRBV4-3	many	TRBJ2-3	CASSQSWDYPSTDTQYF	TGCGCCAGCAGCCAGTCCTGGGACTACCCAAGCACAGATACGCAGTATTTT
NA	TRBV7-2	few	TRBJ2-1	CASSSASYNEQFF	TGTGCCAGCAGTTCCGCCTCCTACAATGAGCAGTTCTTC
NA	TRBV2	NA	TRBJ2-3	CASIETDTQYF	TGTGCCAGCATAGAGACAGATACGCAGTATTTT
NA	TRBV7-2	once	TRBJ1-1	CASSLGGRLNTEAFF	TGTGCCAGCAGCTTAGGCGGCAGATTGAACACTGAAGCTTTCTTT
TRBD2	TRBV4-3	NA	TRBJ2-3	CASSQVHSSGTRTDTQYF	TGCGCCAGCAGCCAAGTCCATTCTAGCGGGACTCGCACAGATACGCAGTATTTT
NA	TRBV28	NA	TRBJ1-4	CASSPPGGDVKLFF	TGTGCCAGCAGCCCCCCGGGAGGGGATGTAAAACTGTTTTTT
TRBD2	TRBV25-1	NA	TRBJ2-3	CASSVPASGGAPDTQYF	TGTGCCAGCAGTGTTCCTGCTAGCGGGGGGGCCCCAGATACGCAGTATTTT
NA	TRBV7-3	few	TRBJ2-3	CASSSQLGSTDTQYF	TGTGCCAGCAGCTCCCAGTTGGGAAGCACAGATACGCAGTATTTT
NA	TRBV19	few	TRBJ2-1	CASNEGPYNEQFF	TGTGCCAGTAATGAGGGCCCTTACAATGAGCAGTTCTTC
TRBD1	TRBV11-2	many	TRBJ1-2	CASSHMGQAPNYGYTF	TGTGCCAGCAGCCATATGGGACAGGCCCCTAACTATGGCTACACCTTC
NA	TRBV7-2	NA	TRBJ2-5	CASTDPHGLGGTMTQYF	TGTGCCAGCACCGACCCCCACGGGCTAGGGGGTACAATGACCCAGTACTTC
TRBD1	TRBV6-5	few	TRBJ2-7	CASSYSKQGTYEQYF	TGTGCCAGCAGTTACTCGAAACAGGGGACCTACGAGCAGTACTTC
NA	TRBV9	many	TRBJ2-1	CASSEPGLYNEQFF	TGTGCCAGCAGCGAGCCGGGACTGTACAATGAGCAGTTCTTC
NA	TRBV27	many	TRBJ1-6	CASKPWGDNSPLHF	TGTGCCAGCAAACCGTGGGGGGACAATTCACCCCTCCACTTT
TRBD1	TRBV12-3/TRBV12-4	many	TRBJ1-3	CASSATGGNTIYF	TGTGCCAGCAGTGCGACAGGGGGTAACACCATATATTTT
NA	TRBV10-3	many	TRBJ1-3	CASQGGAGNTIYF	TGTGCCTCGCAAGGTGGGGCTGGAAACACCATATATTTT
NA	TRBV6-6	many	TRBJ1-1	CASSYSGGRQNTEAFF	TGTGCCAGCAGTTACTCCGGGGGCAGACAGAACACTGAAGCTTTCTTT
NA	TRBV4-3	many	TRBJ1-2	CASSQVGFYGYTF	TGCGCCAGCAGCCAGGTTGGGTTCTATGGCTACACCTTC
TRBD1	TRBV4-1	few	TRBJ1-2	CASSQESDRVGGYTF	TGCGCCAGCAGCCAAGAATCCGACAGGGTTGGCGGCTACACCTTC
NA	TRBV20-1	NA	TRBJ2-7	CSAQQPAPYEQYF	TGCAGTGCTCAACAGCCGGCCCCCTACGAGCAGTACTTC
TRBD1	TRBV24-1	NA	TRBJ2-2	CATSATRAGGGELFF	TGTGCCACCAGTGCCACTCGGGCAGGGGGCGGGGAGCTGTTTTTT
TRBD1	TRBV9	NA	TRBJ2-3	CASSKGGLGDTQYF	TGTGCCAGCAGTAAAGGGGGCCTCGGAGATACGCAGTATTTT
TRBD1	TRBV2	NA	TRBJ1-1	CASSARGQGTTEAFF	TGTGCCAGCAGTGCAAGGGGACAGGGGACCACTGAAGCTTTCTTT
NA	TRBV29-1	NA	TRBJ1-1	CSVPPNQGREAFF	TGCAGCGTCCCACCCAACCAGGGGCGAGAAGCTTTCTTT
TRBD2	TRBV7-2	many	TRBJ2-4	CASSPLGEGWGIQYF	TGTGCCAGCAGCCCACTGGGGGAGGGCTGGGGCATTCAGTACTTC
NA	TRBV20-1	few	TRBJ1-2	CSARDQDLGVGGYTF	TGCAGTGCTAGAGACCAGGACCTCGGGGTGGGAGGCTACACCTTC
NA	TRBV20-1	NA	TRBJ2-7	CSARDPQGYEQYF	TGCAGTGCTAGGGACCCCCAGGGCTACGAGCAGTACTTC
NA	TRBV20-1	NA	TRBJ2-3	CSAFARAVGTDTQYF	TGCAGTGCTTTCGCCAGGGCAGTTGGCACAGATACGCAGTATTTT
NA	TRBV24-1	many	TRBJ2-1	CATSDFRHPYNEQFF	TGTGCCACCAGTGATTTTAGACATCCCTACAATGAGCAGTTCTTC